These 28 T cell receptor beta chains were sequenced from one sample in a study of immune evolution from preneoplasia to lung adenocarcinoma. Data came from immunoSEQ multiplex PCR; TCRdb stores just in-frame clones and leaves some out. The table records several thousand clones, about 68% of them present only once. Sequenced sample: FFPE lung adenocarcinoma in situ tissue. Source of these receptors: a person aged 55-80 years with lung adenocarcinoma.

The chain links TRBV9 to TRBJ2-2; the D gene is possibly TRBD2 (5 bases). V lost 1 base to trimming and J lost 6 bases, with 13 bases between them. Germline V gene sequence: CDR1 SGDLS, CDR2 YYNGEE. The CDR3 sequence is 15 residues long. The CDR3 spells CASSVRGSASGELFF. The CDR3 DNA sequence: TGTGCCAGCAGCGTAAGAGGGTCCGCATCCGGGGAGCTGTTTTTT. Full variable domain (rest looked up from reference TRBV9 and TRBJ2-2): DSGVTQTPKHLITATGQRVTLRCSPRSGDLSVYWYQQSLDQGLQFLIQYYNGEERAKGNILERFSAQQFPDLHSELNLSSLELGDSALYFCASSVRGSASGELFFGEGSRLTVL.

J is TRBJ2-3 and V is TRBV7-9; D gene unclear. Germline CDR1 and CDR2: SEHNR and FQNEAQ (reference sequence). V was cut by 7 bases and J by 0 bases, with 8 bases left in between. The CDR3 length is 13 residues. As DNA, the CDR3 is TGTGCCAGCACCGATTATAGCACAGATACGCAGTATTTT. Translated: CASTDYSTDTQYF.

The chain couples TRBV5-1 to TRBJ1-1; D is undetermined. V shed 0 bases and J shed 1 base, with 16 bases lying between them. The germline gives CDR1 SGHRS, CDR2 YFSETQ. The CDR3 is 17 amino acids. CDR3 DNA sequence: TGCGCCAGCAGCTTGGCGGGAGGGAGTTCTGGGAACACTGAAGCTTTCTTT. This sequence encodes CASSLAGGSSGNTEAFF.

V and J are TRBV11-2 and TRBJ2-3, with D possibly TRBD2 on 5 matching bases. Germline-derived CDR1 and CDR2 are SGHAT and FQNNGV. Trimming pared 8 bases from V and 6 bases from J, leaving 12 bases between. This CDR3 region has 12 residues. CDR3 DNA: TGTGCCAGCGGGCGGGCCGGTGATACGCAGTATTTT. It codes for CASGRAGDTQYF.

For the CDR3, the DNA is TGTGCCAGCAGCCCATCGGGACAGGGTATTAGCTACACCTTC. Translated: CASSPSGQGISYTF. The chain employs TRBV7-9 and TRBJ1-2; 9 bases align to TRBD1. This CDR3 is built from 14 residues. Germline values: CDR1 SEHNR, CDR2 FQNEAQ (reference sequence). With V trimmed by 5 bases and J by 9 bases, 10 bases remained unmatched.

The V call is TRBV10-2, the J call TRBJ2-5; either TRBD1 or TRBD2 may supply D (7 bases each). The V end lost 6 bases, the J end lost 5 bases, and 22 bases lay between the germline ends. This CDR3 has 16 residues. The germline CDR1 and CDR2 sequences are WSHSY and SAAADI. The CDR3 here is CASSSPQGGRRETQYF. The CDR3 DNA is TGCGCCAGCAGCTCTCCCCAGGGGGGGAGGCGGGAGACCCAGTACTTC.

Judged by abundance, this clone is large. One junction end does not reproduce the germline sequence, and a read error may be involved. The chain employs TRBV11-2 and TRBJ1-3, with D unclear. The CDR3 is made up of 13 amino acids. Looked up from germline, CDR1 is SGHAT and CDR2 is FQNNGV. The chain's CDR3 is CASSLDFRGPENF. As DNA, the CDR3 is TGTGCCAGCAGCTTAGACTTCCGAGGTCCGGAGAACTTT.

This clone was observed a handful of times. V usage is TRBV6-1 and J usage is TRBJ1-3; D uncertain. Germline V lookup: CDR1 MNHNS, CDR2 SASEGT. Trimming pared 7 bases from V and 4 bases from J, leaving 14 bases between. The CDR3 length is 14 residues. CDR3 in amino acids: CASTPHYRGNTIYF. The CDR3 nucleotides are TGTGCCAGCACCCCCCACTACAGAGGAAACACCATATATTTT.

This chain joins TRBV5-1 and TRBJ1-1, with D perhaps TRBD1 (5 bases). The V and J ends lost 6 bases and 3 bases respectively, with 27 bases between them. The CDR3 loop spans 18 amino acids. CDR1 is SGHRS and CDR2 is YFSETQ in the germline V gene. CDR3 in DNA: TGCGCCAGCATTAAATATCCAGACAGTCGTCATCTCTACACTGAAGCTTTCTTT. Residues: CASIKYPDSRHLYTEAFF.

This chain connects TRBV2 to TRBJ2-5; tentatively, D is TRBD2 (6 bases). This CDR3 contains 11 residues. The germline V gene encodes CDR1 SNHLY and CDR2 FYNNEI. V was cut by 11 bases and J by 3 bases, with 10 bases left in between. As DNA, the CDR3 is TGTGCCGGGTCTAGCGAAGAGACCCAGTACTTC. Translated, it gives CAGSSEETQYF.

This clone was observed a handful of times. The chain uses TRBV7-2 and TRBJ1-5; no firm D call. V was trimmed by 1 base and J by 3 bases, leaving 10 bases between them. The CDR3 contains 15 residues. Germline V lookup: CDR1 SGHTA, CDR2 FQGNSA. The CDR3 bases are TGTGCCAGCAGCTTAGTATGGGCATCCAATCAGCCCCAGCATTTT. Protein product: CASSLVWASNQPQHF.

As regards this clone: Sequence at one end of the junction differs from germline and may be a read error. The rearrangement joins TRBV7-9 to TRBJ1-2; no firm D call. Germline V CDR1 and CDR2: SEHNR, FQNEAQ (reference sequence). The CDR3 is 13 residues long. The CDR3 is CASSLDPQPLSYF. CDR3 nucleotides: TGTGCCAGCAGCTTAGATCCACAGCCCCTATCCTACTTC.

This clone turned up a few times. This chain connects TRBV11-2 to TRBJ2-1; TRBD2 aligns across 10 bases. Looked up from germline, CDR1 is SGHAT and CDR2 is FQNNGV. Losses at the gene ends were 3 bases for V and 6 bases for J; bases not matched to a gene: 2. There are 14 residues in the CDR3. The CDR3 sequence: CASSFSSGGNEQFF. The CDR3 nucleotides are TGTGCCAGCAGCTTTTCTAGCGGGGGCAATGAGCAGTTCTTC.

This clone was counted a few times. J is TRBJ2-3 and V is TRBV7-2; 9 bases are a match to TRBD1. The CDR3 consists of 14 residues. J gave up 3 bases and V 5 bases, and 3 bases lay outside the gene matches. Looked up from germline, CDR1 is SGHTA and CDR2 is FQGNSA. The CDR3 region has the DNA TGTGCCAGCAGCAAGGGACAGGGAACAGATACGCAGTATTTT. This gives the protein CASSKGQGTDTQYF.

In this sample, this clone turned up once. J is TRBJ1-6 and V is TRBV30; maybe TRBD1 (6 bases). The V gene lost 2 bases and the J gene lost 2 bases, with 13 bases spanning the gap. CDR1 is GTSNPN and CDR2 is SVGIG in the germline V gene (reference sequence). CDR3 size: 16 residues. CDR3 in amino acids: CAWSPPGAAYNSPLHF. CDR3 sequence (DNA): TGTGCCTGGAGTCCGCCGGGGGCAGCCTATAATTCACCCCTCCACTTT. The entire variable domain, with the rest obtained from reference TRBV30 and TRBJ1-6, is as follows: SQTIHQWPATLVQPVGSPLSLECTVEGTSNPNLYWYRQAAGRGLQLLFYSVGIGQISSEVPQNLSASRPQDRQFILSSKKLLLSDSGFYLCAWSPPGAAYNSPLHFGNGTRLTVT.

The chain combines TRBV7-8 with TRBJ1-4; 7 nucleotides match TRBD1. The germline CDR1 and CDR2 sequences are SGHVS and FQNEAQ. This CDR3 spans 14 amino acids. V dropped 5 bases and J dropped 7; count of bases not matched to a gene: 7. The CDR3 spells CASSRDSGREKLFF. CDR3 nucleotides: TGTGCCAGCAGCAGGGACAGCGGCCGTGAAAAACTGTTTTTT.

The rearrangement uses TRBV25-1 and TRBJ2-7; D remains unclear. Germline CDR1 and CDR2: MGHDK and SYGVNS. This CDR3 region has 12 residues. V shed 6 bases and J shed 1 base, with 7 bases lying between them. The CDR3 DNA reads as TGTGCCAGCAGCTCGAGTTCCTACGAGCAGTACTTC. This gives the protein CASSSSSYEQYF.

This CDR3 reads CSVDGSEYEQYF. The CDR3 bases are TGCAGCGTTGATGGTTCTGAATACGAGCAGTACTTC. The V and J genes are TRBV29-1 and TRBJ2-7; no definite D call. Germline CDR1 is SQVTM and CDR2 is ANQGSEA. The CDR3 runs 12 residues. Trimming removed 3 bases from V and 4 bases from J, with 10 bases in between.

V is TRBV6-5 and J is TRBJ2-2; TRBD1 might be the D (5 bases). CDR1 and CDR2 from the germline V gene are MNHEY and SVGAGI. Trimming pared 3 bases from V and 0 bases from J, leaving 8 bases between. The CDR3 extends over 15 amino acids. The CDR3 nucleotides are TGTGCCAGCAGTTATGACAGCTCGAACACCGGGGAGCTGTTTTTT. Translation: CASSYDSSNTGELFF.

Notes on this clone: Other DNA variants within this sample encode the same CDR3. The gene calls are TRBV6-5 and TRBJ1-5, with D perhaps matching TRBD1 (6 bases). V dropped 2 bases and J dropped 5 bases, with 13 bases sitting between them. The germline V gene has CDR1 MNHEY and CDR2 SVGAGI. The CDR3 contains 15 residues. CDR3 protein: CASSYTTGSDQPQHF. The CDR3 bases are TGTGCCAGCAGTTACACCACAGGGTCCGATCAGCCCCAGCATTTT.

The chain recombines TRBV14 with TRBJ2-2; maybe TRBD1 (6 bases). This CDR3 contains 15 residues. The ends were cut back, 5 bases at V and 1 base at J, with 11 bases in the middle. Germline CDR1 reads SGHDN; CDR2 reads FVKESK. CDR3 in DNA: TGTGCCAGCAGCTTAAGGGGGTTGAACACCGGGGAGCTGTTTTTT. It yields the protein CASSLRGLNTGELFF.

In this sample, this clone turned up a few times. The chain has TRBV20-1 and TRBJ2-1; no reliable D call. V was trimmed by 5 bases and J by 5 bases, leaving 1 base between them. The CDR3 is made up of 9 amino acids. The germline CDR1 and CDR2 sequences are DFQATT and SNEGSKA (reference sequence). The CDR3 nucleotides are TGCAGTGCTGACAATGAGCAGTTCTTC. It yields the protein CSADNEQFF.

The rearrangement uses TRBV7-9 and TRBJ2-7; TRBD1 or TRBD2 may be the D gene (7 bases each). Germline assignment: CDR1 SEHNR and CDR2 FQNEAQ (reference sequence). V lost 4 bases and J 3 bases, leaving 19 bases between the germline ends. The CDR3 totals 16 residues. CDR3 nucleotides: TGTGCCAGCAGCTCACTAACAGGGGAGGGCATCTACGAGCAGTACTTC. Amino acid sequence: CASSSLTGEGIYEQYF. The entire variable domain, with the rest obtained from reference TRBV7-9 and TRBJ2-7, is as follows: DTGVSQNPRHKITKRGQNVTFRCDPISEHNRLYWYRQTLGQGPEFLTYFQNEAQLEKSRLLSDRFSAERPKGSFSTLEIQRTEQGDSAMYLCASSSLTGEGIYEQYFGPGTRLTVT.

This clone was found once. This chain links TRBV6-5 with TRBJ1-1; the D is unclear. The length of the CDR3 is 16 residues. V lost 4 bases and J 5 bases, leaving 20 bases between the germline ends. CDR1 and CDR2 (germline): MNHEY, SVGAGI. The chain's CDR3 is CASSSLNSIRETEAFF. Here the CDR3 DNA reads TGTGCCAGCAGTTCCCTAAACTCTATTAGGGAGACTGAAGCTTTCTTT.

The chain combines TRBV15 with TRBJ1-4, with 7 bases lining up with TRBD1. Germline CDR1 and CDR2: LNHNV and YYDKDF (reference sequence). The V segment lost 3 bases and the J segment 3 bases; nucleotides outside the gene matches: 1. The CDR3 loop spans 14 amino acids. In nucleotides, the CDR3 is TGTGCCACCAGCAGGACAGGGTCTAATGAAAAACTGTTTTTT. Its translation is CATSRTGSNEKLFF.

The chain joins TRBV30 to TRBJ2-3; a weak D match, TRBD2 (5 bases). The CDR3 contains 15 residues. V dropped 0 bases and J dropped 3 bases, with 13 bases sitting between them. Looked up from germline, CDR1 is GTSNPN and CDR2 is SVGIG (reference sequence). The CDR3 sequence is CAWSVRAIRTDTQYF. CDR3 nucleotides: TGTGCCTGGAGTGTGAGGGCTATAAGGACAGATACGCAGTATTTT.

This clone has a single count. This chain uses TRBV4-3 with TRBJ2-6; TRBD1 matches at 9 bases. CDR3 length: 20 amino acids. Germline loops: CDR1 LGHNA, CDR2 YSLEER. Unmatched junction bases numbered 10, after V lost 1 base and J lost 0 bases. The CDR3 loop reads CASSQVYRWDRDSGANVLTF. CDR3 bases: TGCGCCAGCAGCCAAGTCTATCGGTGGGACAGGGACTCTGGGGCCAACGTCCTGACTTTC.

This clone was counted a few times. The V and J genes are TRBV4-2 and TRBJ2-5; no firm D call. Germline V gene data show CDR1 as LGHNA and CDR2 as YNFKEQ. The V and J ends lost 1 base and 5 bases respectively, with 8 bases between them. This CDR3 region has 13 residues. The CDR3 sequence is CASSQVGWETQYF. In nucleotides, the CDR3 is TGTGCCAGCAGCCAAGTTGGGTGGGAGACCCAGTACTTC.